This TCR beta chain was recovered during a study of T cell repertoires in cytomegalovirus infection. At the level of the study: A matching HLA type, together with CMV infection, was signaled by public TCR beta signatures.

A single record per CDR3 protein comes from TCRdb applying MiXCR to the reads. In the table there are hundreds of thousands of distinct CDR3 sequences, almost 30% of which are singletons. This clonotype was found a few times. What it binds is unknown. The CDR3 totals 16 residues. With 0 bases removed from V and 0 bases from J, the gap between germline ends came to 9 bases. Germline-derived CDR1 and CDR2 are SGHTA and FQGNSA. Whole-study results and caveats: There were HLA-C-restricted CMV-specific TCR beta clonotypes dominating the ex vivo response.

The TCR comes from a human donor in good health (CMV status not recorded). Some clones in this sample may be carry-over from other donors' samples. The input for sequencing was cultured PBMCs, taken from culture after CMV antigen stimulation. V is TRBV7-2 and J is TRBJ2-1, with D uncertain. CDR3 bases: TGTGCCAGCAGCTTAGCAGTTCTGAGCTCCTACAATGAGCAGTTCTTC. Residues: CASSLAVLSSYNEQFF.